This T cell receptor beta chain emerged from a study of T cell changes during pregnancy in multiple sclerosis. This clone has only one observation. Assay used: immunoSEQ multiplex PCR; TCRdb lists only in-frame clones, some missing. In the table there are approximately 97,000 clones, about nine tenths of which are singletons. V lost 6 bases to trimming and J lost 5 bases, with 14 bases between them. The CDR3 is 14 residues long. CDR1 and CDR2 from the germline V gene are LNHDA and SQIVND (reference sequence). This specimen was peripheral blood, taken after pregnancy. The chain is built from TRBV19 and TRBJ1-5; D not resolved. This receptor was obtained from a female donor in good health, enrolled as a control in a pregnancy study. The chain's CDR3 is CASSAPEGYQPQHF. The CDR3 DNA reads TGTGCCAGTAGCGCCCCAGAGGGTTATCAGCCCCAGCATTTT.